This TCR beta chain stems from a study of T cell clonotyping in hematopoietic cell transplantation. Samples: about 28 days before transplant, then days 30, 100 and 180 after. The study's findings and limits: Cells were unsorted, so CD4 and CD8 contributions were not separated. Broader posttransplant TCR repertoire diversity was predicted by graft donor and pretransplant recipient Inverse Simpson Index values.

The CDR3 is 15 residues long. Germline-derived CDR1 and CDR2 are SGHTA and FQGNSA. V gave up 4 bases and J gave up 3 bases, with 13 bases separating them. The method was immunoSEQ multiplex PCR; TCRdb's version includes in-frame clones alone and lacks a portion of them. The table lists some 10,000 clones, nearly 90% of them singletons. As regards this clone: No antigen is known for it.

This TCR derives from a female patient between 55 and 75 years old who had an allogeneic stem cell transplant from an unrelated donor, so the T cells may come from the graft donor. Some clones in this sample may be carry-over from other donors' samples. Sequenced material: PBMCs, taken 100 days after allogeneic stem cell transplant. The chain uses TRBV7-2 and TRBJ1-5, with D possibly TRBD1 on 6 matching bases. In DNA form, the CDR3 reads TGTGCCAGCAGCTCCCTAGGGGGATCCAATCAGCCCCAGCATTTT. Protein product: CASSSLGGSNQPQHF.